Each of the 25 T cell receptor beta chains below was sequenced from the same sample in a study of blood T cell repertoires in COVID-19. Sequencing was performed with immunoSEQ multiplex PCR; in TCRdb, only in-frame clones are kept and a portion is missing. Of over 200,000 clones in the sample, approximately 80% were seen once. Sequenced input: peripheral blood. These receptors all come from an elderly woman with active or convalescent COVID-19.

This chain links TRBV19 with TRBJ1-2; no firm D call. The CDR3 extends over 17 amino acids. With 2 bases removed from V and 2 bases from J, the gap between germline ends came to 18 bases. Germline V gene sequence: CDR1 LNHDA, CDR2 SQIVND (reference sequence). This chain's CDR3 is CASSISQALTRNYGYTF. The CDR3 DNA reads TGTGCCAGTAGTATAAGTCAGGCGCTCACCCGCAACTATGGCTACACCTTC.

This clone occurred once. V is TRBV25-1 and J is TRBJ1-2, with unresolved D. V lost 7 bases and J lost 0, with 15 bases in between. This CDR3 spans 15 amino acids. Looked up from germline, CDR1 is MGHDK and CDR2 is SYGVNS. CDR3 DNA: TGTGCCAGCACCGGGTCCTCGTCGGCTAACTATGGCTACACCTTC. This codes for CASTGSSSANYGYTF.

This clone appeared a few times. The V call is TRBV6-1, the J call TRBJ2-1, with 8 bases lining up with TRBD1. CDR3 size: 18 residues. Germline loops: CDR1 MNHNS, CDR2 SASEGT. The ends lost 1 base at V and 5 bases at J; junction bases unmatched: 13. CDR3 amino acids: CASSEGSGGPLRHNEQFF. DNA for the CDR3: TGTGCCAGCAGTGAAGGGTCAGGGGGCCCCCTCAGACACAATGAGCAGTTCTTC.

The rearrangement links TRBV20-1 to TRBJ1-6, with a weak D call TRBD1 (6 bases). The CDR3 length is 14 residues. Per germline, CDR1 DFQATT and CDR2 SNEGSKA (reference sequence). V lost 5 bases and J 7 bases, leaving 15 bases between the germline ends. CDR3 residues: CSAGVTGPNSPLHF. DNA for the CDR3: TGCAGTGCTGGTGTAACAGGGCCCAATTCACCCCTCCACTTT.

This clone was seen only once. CDR3 loop: CASSRTGSSYNEQFF. The CDR3 bases are TGTGCCAGCAGCAGAACAGGTAGCTCCTACAATGAGCAGTTCTTC. This chain joins TRBV21-1 and TRBJ2-1; TRBD1 was called by the table and not checked on the DNA. TRBV21-1 constitutes a pseudogene. The CDR3 runs to 15 residues.

The rearrangement joins TRBV3-1 (or the pseudogene TRBV3-2) to TRBJ2-7, with 9 bases matching TRBD1. This CDR3 has 17 amino acids. After removal of 0 bases from V and 3 bases from J, the junction contained 9 bases not matched to a gene. CDR1 and CDR2 (germline): LGHDT, YNNKEL (reference sequence). The CDR3 DNA reads TGTGCCAGCAGCCAAGATGGGACAGGGCGCTACTACTACGAGCAGTACTTC. Amino acid sequence: CASSQDGTGRYYYEQYF.

A few counts support this clone. CDR3 region: CASSQGTSGTYEQYF. The CDR3 DNA sequence: TGTGCCAGCAGCCAAGGGACTAGCGGGACCTACGAGCAGTACTTC. The V call is TRBV14, the J call TRBJ2-7, with 12 bases that match TRBD2. V trimming: 1 base; J trimming: 2 bases; junction bases outside the gene matches: 0. Germline V gene data show CDR1 as SGHDN and CDR2 as FVKESK. The CDR3 length is 15 residues. The variable domain in full, completed from reference TRBV14 and TRBJ2-7, reads EAGVTQFPSHSVIEKGQTVTLRCDPISGHDNLYWYRRVMGKEIKFLLHFVKESKQDESGMPNNRFLAERTGGTYSTLKVQPAELEDSGVYFCASSQGTSGTYEQYFGPGTRLTVT.

This CDR3 reads CASSLYGTGTYEQYF. CDR3 DNA sequence: TGCGCCAGCAGCTTATACGGGACAGGGACCTACGAGCAGTACTTC. This chain uses TRBV5-1 with TRBJ2-7; TRBD1 matches at 9 bases. The CDR3 is made up of 15 amino acids. J gave up 2 bases and V 2 bases, and 5 bases lay outside the gene matches. Germline V CDR1 and CDR2: SGHRS, YFSETQ.

This chain joins TRBV4-2 and TRBJ2-2; D is unclear. The CDR3 covers 15 residues. Germline V gene lookup returns CDR1 LGHNA and CDR2 YNFKEQ. V shed 3 bases and J shed 6 bases, with 14 bases lying between them. The CDR3 bases are TGTGCCAGCAGCCAGCCGGTTTCGGTGGCCGGGGAGCTGTTTTTT. This codes for CASSQPVSVAGELFF.

The CDR3 is CASRLRDREGSEAFF. DNA of the CDR3: TGTGCCAGCAGGCTCCGGGACAGGGAAGGAAGTGAAGCTTTCTTT. The chain couples TRBV11-2 to TRBJ1-1; 9 nucleotides align to TRBD1. Germline CDR1 SGHAT, CDR2 FQNNGV. The CDR3 runs 15 residues. J was trimmed by 7 bases and V by 6 bases; bases with no gene match: 12.

This chain joins TRBV6-5 and TRBJ1-4; D might be TRBD1 (5 bases). The germline V gene has CDR1 MNHEY and CDR2 SVGAGI. V lost 10 bases to trimming and J lost 8 bases, with 20 bases between them. The CDR3 runs to 14 residues. The CDR3, as DNA: TGTGCCACAAGACCTGGAGGGGTGGACGAAAAACTGTTTTTT. It codes for CATRPGGVDEKLFF.

The chain uses TRBV5-1 and TRBJ1-1; D unclear. From germline, CDR1 is SGHRS and CDR2 YFSETQ. Trimming took 0 bases from V and 1 from J, leaving 10 bases between them. CDR3 length: 15 residues. The CDR3: CASSLALGRNTEAFF. The CDR3 DNA sequence: TGCGCCAGCAGCTTGGCCCTAGGTCGGAACACTGAAGCTTTCTTT.

V and J are TRBV29-1 and TRBJ2-5; D possibly corresponds to TRBD1 (6 bases). The CDR3 runs 13 residues. Trimming left V 4 bases short and J 2 bases short, with 11 bases between. Germline V gene sequence: CDR1 SQVTM, CDR2 ANQGSEA. CDR3 nucleotides: TGCAGCGTTGGCCAGGGGCGTCAAGAGACCCAGTACTTC. Translating it yields CSVGQGRQETQYF.

This clone was counted a few times. CDR3 sequence: CATSRDRGISSYNSPLHF. As DNA, the CDR3 is TGTGCCACCAGCAGAGATCGGGGGATTAGCTCCTATAATTCACCCCTCCACTTT. This sequence joins TRBV15 and TRBJ1-6; a possible D gene is TRBD1 (5 bases). In germline, CDR1 is LNHNV, CDR2 YYDKDF (reference sequence). CDR3 length: 18 residues. Trimming stripped 0 bases from V and 0 bases from J, with 12 bases between.

The V gene is TRBV20-1, the J gene TRBJ2-6, with no clear D. Germline CDR1 and CDR2: DFQATT and SNEGSKA (reference sequence). The CDR3 sequence is 14 residues long. With 3 bases removed from V and 0 bases from J, the gap between germline ends came to 6 bases. The CDR3 region has the DNA TGCAGTGCTAGTCCCTCCTCTGGGGCCAACGTCCTGACTTTC. Translating gives CSASPSSGANVLTF.

This chain links TRBV25-1 with TRBJ1-1, with TRBD1 matching over 7 bases. The CDR3 covers 13 residues. Germline assignment: CDR1 MGHDK and CDR2 SYGVNS. J was trimmed by 7 bases and V by 5 bases; bases with no gene match: 7. CDR3 sequence: CASSSLRQGEAFF. CDR3 sequence (DNA): TGTGCCAGCAGTAGCCTTCGACAGGGTGAAGCTTTCTTT.

This chain uses TRBV30 with TRBJ1-1; no clear D. Germline V lookup: CDR1 GTSNPN, CDR2 SVGIG (reference sequence). This CDR3 contains 13 residues. V gave up 0 bases and J gave up 6 bases, with 11 bases separating them. CDR3 bases: TGTGCCTGGAGTGTACAGATTCGATCTGAAGCTTTCTTT. Translated: CAWSVQIRSEAFF.

This chain connects TRBV7-2 to TRBJ2-2; 11 nucleotides line up with TRBD1. The J segment lost 4 bases and the V segment lost 5 bases, leaving 12 bases of the junction unmatched. From germline, CDR1 is SGHTA and CDR2 FQGNSA. The CDR3 is 18 amino acids. In DNA, the CDR3 is TGTGCCAGCAGCCTATCGGACAGGGGGCGCGTCAGCACCGGGGAGCTGTTTTTT. It is translated as CASSLSDRGRVSTGELFF.

This chain links TRBV29-1 with TRBJ1-4; 9 positions agree with TRBD1. V was pared by 6 bases and J by 7 bases, with 9 bases of the junction left unmatched. Germline V gene sequence: CDR1 SQVTM, CDR2 ANQGSEA. The CDR3 covers 14 residues. Here the CDR3 DNA reads TGCAGCGTAGACAGGGGGGGTGTGGGTGAAAAACTGTTTTTT. Its protein is CSVDRGGVGEKLFF. Using reference TRBV29-1 and TRBJ1-4 for the parts outside the CDR3, the full variable domain is SAVISQKPSRDICQRGTSLTIQCQVDSQVTMMFWYRQQPGQSLTLIATANQGSEATYESGFVIDKFPISRPNLTFSTLTVSNMSPEDSSIYLCSVDRGGVGEKLFFGSGTQLSVL.

This clone was found once. The genes are TRBV2 and TRBJ2-6; TRBD1 matches 7 bases. The CDR3 is 15 residues long. Germline trimming cut 8 bases from V and 0 bases from J; bases unmatched to any gene: 4. The germline V gene has CDR1 SNHLY and CDR2 FYNNEI. The CDR3 sequence is CASRDRDSGANVLTF. CDR3 DNA sequence: TGTGCCAGCCGGGACAGAGACTCTGGGGCCAACGTCCTGACTTTC.

The rearrangement joins TRBV5-8 to TRBJ1-2, with D perhaps matching TRBD1 (5 bases). This CDR3 is 16 amino acids long. Per germline, CDR1 SGHTS and CDR2 YDEGEE. The V gene lost 4 bases and the J gene lost 5 bases, with 21 bases spanning the gap. CDR3: CASSTSSGRAGYGYTF. The CDR3 DNA follows: TGTGCCAGCAGCACTTCGAGCGGCAGGGCGGGGTATGGCTACACCTTC.

The V call is TRBV20-1, the J call TRBJ2-3, with TRBD2 identical over 7 bases. Germline-derived CDR1 and CDR2 are DFQATT and SNEGSKA (reference sequence). After removal of 3 bases from V and 3 bases from J, the junction contained 6 bases not matched to a gene. The CDR3 runs to 14 residues. DNA of the CDR3: TGCAGTGCTAGTGGGGGGGACGCGACAGATACGCAGTATTTT. Protein: CSASGGDATDTQYF.

The chain links TRBV6-5 to TRBJ2-2; 9 bases line up with TRBD1. Trimming cost V 9 bases and J 0 bases; bases outside gene matches: 2. CDR1 is MNHEY, CDR2 SVGAGI, per germline. CDR3 length equals 14 residues. Written as DNA, the CDR3 is TGTGCCAGTAACAGGGGGCCGAACACCGGGGAGCTGTTTTTT. Translation gives CASNRGPNTGELFF.

The V gene is TRBV11-2, the J gene TRBJ2-7; D not certain. V was pared by 2 bases and J by 4 bases, with 12 bases between. Germline V gene lookup returns CDR1 SGHAT and CDR2 FQNNGV. There are 14 residues in the CDR3. CDR3 in amino acids: CASSLKSGLYEQYF. The CDR3 coding sequence is TGTGCCAGCAGCTTAAAGTCAGGTCTATACGAGCAGTACTTC.

The chain couples TRBV7-2 to TRBJ2-3, with unresolved D. Germline lookup yields CDR1 SGHTA and CDR2 FQGNSA. The V gene lost 3 bases and the J gene lost 5 bases, with 3 bases spanning the gap. This CDR3 has 11 amino acids. As DNA, the CDR3 is TGTGCCAGCAGCTTCGTAGATACGCAGTATTTT. Its protein is CASSFVDTQYF.